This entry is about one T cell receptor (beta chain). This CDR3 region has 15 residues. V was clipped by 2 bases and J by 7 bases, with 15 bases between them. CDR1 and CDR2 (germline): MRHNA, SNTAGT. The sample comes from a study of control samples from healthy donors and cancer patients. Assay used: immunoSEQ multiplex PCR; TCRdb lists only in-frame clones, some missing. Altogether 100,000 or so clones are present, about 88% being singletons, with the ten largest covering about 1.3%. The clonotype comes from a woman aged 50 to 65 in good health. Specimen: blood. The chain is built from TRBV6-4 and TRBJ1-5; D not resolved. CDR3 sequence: CASSDLPPRGQPQHF. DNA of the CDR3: TGTGCCAGCAGTGACCTGCCACCTCGAGGCCAGCCCCAGCATTTT.